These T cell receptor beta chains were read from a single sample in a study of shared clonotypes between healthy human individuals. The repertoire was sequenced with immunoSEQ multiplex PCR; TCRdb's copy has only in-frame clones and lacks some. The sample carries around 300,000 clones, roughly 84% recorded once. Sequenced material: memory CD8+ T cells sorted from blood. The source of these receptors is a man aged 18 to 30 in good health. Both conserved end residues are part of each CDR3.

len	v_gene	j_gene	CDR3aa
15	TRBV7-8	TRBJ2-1	CASSLGGGALDEQFF
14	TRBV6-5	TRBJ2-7	CASSYSGVDYEQYF
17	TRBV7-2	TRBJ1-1	CASSLYQAFVGDTEAFF
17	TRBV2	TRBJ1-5	CASSEPSPAFSNQPQHF
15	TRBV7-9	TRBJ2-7	CASSPPRGQVGEQYF
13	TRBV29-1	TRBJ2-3	CSGIGGSTDTQYF
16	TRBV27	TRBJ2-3	CASSLGTSGGVDTQYF
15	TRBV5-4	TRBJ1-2	CASSFGAALTKGYTF
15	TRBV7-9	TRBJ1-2	CASSLGRSGIYGYTF
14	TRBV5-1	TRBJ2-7	CASSLKAGGYEQYF
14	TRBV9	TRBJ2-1	CASSGDPDEFEQFF